This section outlines one T cell receptor (beta chain) sequence together with its context. Its antigen is unknown. No much larger clonotype is one base removed from it; base qualities were not supplied. Other nucleotide sequences in the sample specify the same CDR3. Untouched CD4+ T cells were isolated from Ficoll-separated PBMC by magnetic bead negative selection, reaching an average purity of approximately 98%. Using magnetic beads, untouched CD4+ T cells were isolated from Ficoll-separated PBMC at around 98% purity, with only negligible CD8+ contamination. Peripheral blood mononuclear cells were supplied by the buffy coats of three healthy blood donors, who served as the study donors. All three donors were CMV seronegative. Genomic DNA was extracted with the DNeasy Blood & Tissue Kit. TCRB sequencing was performed on genomic DNA from sorted CD137+CD4+ cells and pre-culture CD4+ baseline samples from each subject.

There are 12 amino acids in the CDR3, from cysteine to phenylalanine inclusive. Of the read, only the CDR3 DNA is kept; its 36 bases are in frame from base 1. CDR1 and CDR2, per the germline V gene (reference sequence), are LNHDA and SQIVND. The germline ends are 5 bases apart after V is trimmed by 4 bases and J by 4 bases. The immunoSEQ multiplex PCR, with forward primers for 54 TRBV segments and reverse primers for 13 TRBJ segments, was used to amplify TCRB CDR3 regions. Pre-culture CD4+ samples were sequenced at deep resolution with a target of some 200,000 T cell genomes. Sequencing of the amplicons was done on an Illumina HiSeq System, giving 87 bp reads that spanned the CDR3. Regarding the original processing steps: Reads were corrected for PCR and sequencing errors, and CDR3 regions were defined by alignment to IMGT reference sequences. Synthetic template pools were used to estimate template counts and unique rearrangement counts. Clonality was computed as 1 minus Pielou's evenness. Richness was estimated with the Daley-Smith estimator. Repertoire overlap was measured with Morisita's index. Clones found in cultured samples but undetected in the pre-culture repertoire of the corresponding donor were defined as low-abundance clones. In its TCRdb copy, this immuneACCESS table keeps in-frame sequences only and misses some clones. Where compared with another copy, unresolved V genes explain less than half of these, and the others have no known cause. V and J calls and clone size are those listed in that table; D and trimming were worked out from the DNA. The sample yields around 110,000 clones; about 92% were counted once. The ten largest clonotypes hold under 0.35% of the sample.

These data are taken from a study of T cell repertoires and HLA-DP antigens (dated by TCRdb to 2016 to 2018). For the wider study: The study used an in vitro model of CD4+ T cell alloreactivity against allogeneic HLA-DP presented by transduced HeLa cells. Compared with self, one alloantigen differed at one amino acid in the peptide-binding groove and the other differed at fewer than 11, modelling structurally similar versus dissimilar alloantigens. Of the three donors, two were male and one was female, with ages ranging from the 18-to-29 band to the 60-to-69 band. An average DNA input of around 220 ng was used for sorted CD137+CD4+ samples, compared with approximately 1.3 ug for pre-culture CD4+ samples.

Paper-wide results and their limitations: The naive and memory CD4+ repertoires were not analysed as separate populations. Limitations were identified as the inclusion of only a few donors, the use of a non-physiological HeLa antigen-presenting system, and the use of total CD4+ responder cells. Clones undetected before culture had an average cumulative frequency of roughly 35% against one allele and over 45% against the other. Sorted CD137+ cells showed similar clonality against both alloantigens, at about 0.39, which was much higher than the approximately 0.044 seen in pre-culture samples.

The V and J segments used are TRBV19 and TRBJ1-5; the D gene cannot be resolved reliably. The specimen sequenced was CD4+ T cells from PBMCs. This clonotype originated in a young woman in good health and CMV-seronegative. The sequenced DNA is TGTGCCAGTAGTACCCGGAATCAGCCCCAGCATTTT. It translates to CASSTRNQPQHF.